These T cell receptor beta chains were read from a single sample in a study. Via MiXCR, TCRdb re-called the 5' RACE reads, giving one row per CDR3 protein. Of approximately 58,000 distinct CDR3 sequences in the sample, about 25% were seen once. The specimen sequenced was tumor-infiltrating Tregs sorted from the breast tumor. These TCRs come from a female donor with breast cancer. CDR3s include the opening cysteine and the closing phenylalanine or tryptophan. Fields, in order: V gene, D gene, J gene, clone size, CDR3 DNA, CDR3 protein. D genes are given only for firm matches. A row's size may be missing; if present it is once, few, many or a size class.

V: TRBV7-2; D: .; J: TRBJ1-3; size: .; DNA: TGTGCCAGCAGATCCGCGGCCAGCGGAAACACCATATATTTT; CDR3: CASRSAASGNTIYF
V: TRBV20-1; D: .; J: TRBJ1-4; size: .; DNA: TGCAGTGCTACCGATCTGGGCGTAAATGAAAAACTGTTTTTT; CDR3: CSATDLGVNEKLFF
V: TRBV5-1; D: TRBD2; J: TRBJ2-3; size: .; DNA: TGCGCCAGCAGCTGGACGGCGACTAGCGGGAGAAGAACAGATACGCAGTATTTT; CDR3: CASSWTATSGRRTDTQYF
V: TRBV24-1; D: .; J: TRBJ2-2; size: .; DNA: TGTGCCGCCAGTGACCCTGGACAAAGTCCCGGGGAGCTGTTTTTT; CDR3: CAASDPGQSPGELFF
V: TRBV6-1; D: .; J: TRBJ2-1; size: many; DNA: TGTGCCAGCACCCCACTTGATCTGGGGGGCATTAATGAGCAGTTCTTC; CDR3: CASTPLDLGGINEQFF
V: TRBV7-2; D: .; J: TRBJ2-1; size: .; DNA: TGTGCCAGCAGCTTAGCAGGCAGGGGGGGATACAATGAGCAGTTCTTC; CDR3: CASSLAGRGGYNEQFF
V: TRBV6-5; D: .; J: TRBJ1-5; size: many; DNA: TGTGCCAGCAGTGCTACGGATAGCAATCAGCCCCAGCATTTT; CDR3: CASSATDSNQPQHF
V: TRBV21-1; D: .; J: TRBJ1-1; size: .; DNA: TGTGCCAGCAGCAATAGGGGCGACGTTTGTAGGGGGTGGGGCACTGAAGCTTTCTTT; CDR3: CASSNRGDVCRGWGTEAFF
V: TRBV15; D: TRBD1; J: TRBJ1-5; size: .; DNA: TGTGCCACCAGCAGCCGGGACAGGGGGAAGTCTCAGCCCCAGCATTTT; CDR3: CATSSRDRGKSQPQHF
V: TRBV28; D: TRBD1; J: TRBJ1-1; size: .; DNA: TGTGCCAGCATTGACAGGGGACCTGAAGCTTTCTTT; CDR3: CASIDRGPEAFF
V: TRBV20-1; D: TRBD2; J: TRBJ2-3; size: .; DNA: TGCAGTGCCCACACCGCTGGGGGGGAGGACCCAGATACGCAGTATTTT; CDR3: CSAHTAGGEDPDTQYF
V: TRBV20-1; D: .; J: TRBJ2-3; size: .; DNA: TGCAGTGCTGGGGACACGCGCACAGATACGCAGTATTTT; CDR3: CSAGDTRTDTQYF
V: TRBV7-9; D: .; J: TRBJ1-6; size: few; DNA: TGTGCCAGCACCAACCCTTCCACCTATAATTCACCCCTCCACTTT; CDR3: CASTNPSTYNSPLHF
V: TRBV7-2; D: .; J: TRBJ2-3; size: many; DNA: TGTGCCAGCAGCTTCGACCGGAGAGCAGATACGCAGTATTTT; CDR3: CASSFDRRADTQYF
V: TRBV10-3; D: .; J: TRBJ2-3; size: few; DNA: TGTGCCATCAGTGGTACGGAAGATACAGGGACGCAGTATTTT; CDR3: CAISGTEDTGTQYF
V: TRBV29-1; D: .; J: TRBJ1-2; size: few; DNA: TGCAGCGTTGCTCGGGGGAGCGGCTACACCTTC; CDR3: CSVARGSGYTF
V: TRBV10-3; D: .; J: TRBJ1-5; size: many; DNA: TGTGCCATCAGTGAGTCGACTCGGGGGGCTGATCAGCCCCAGCATTTT; CDR3: CAISESTRGADQPQHF
V: TRBV9; D: .; J: TRBJ1-1; size: .; DNA: TGTGCCAGCAGCCCCTCGGTGAGGGGCGGGAACACTGAAGCTTTCTTT; CDR3: CASSPSVRGGNTEAFF
V: TRBV28; D: TRBD1; J: TRBJ1-1; size: few; DNA: TGTGCCAGCAGTACGCGGACAGGGGTGGGGACTGAAGCTTTCTTT; CDR3: CASSTRTGVGTEAFF
V: TRBV9; D: .; J: TRBJ1-1; size: .; DNA: TGTGCCAGCAGCGCAGGGGTCATGAACACTGAAGCTTTCTTT; CDR3: CASSAGVMNTEAFF
V: TRBV13; D: TRBD2; J: TRBJ2-3; size: few; DNA: TGTGCCAGCAGCGCCCCACTAGCGTACACGCAGTATTTT; CDR3: CASSAPLAYTQYF
V: TRBV9; D: .; J: TRBJ2-3; size: .; DNA: TGTGCCAGCAGCGCCATAAGCACAGATACGCAGTATTTT; CDR3: CASSAISTDTQYF
V: TRBV7-3; D: TRBD2; J: TRBJ2-3; size: few; DNA: TGTGCCAGCAGCTGGGGACTAGCCGACACAGATACGCAGTATTTT; CDR3: CASSWGLADTDTQYF
V: TRBV10-3; D: TRBD1; J: TRBJ1-6; size: many; DNA: TGTGCCATCAGTTGGACAGGGGGCGGTTCACCCCTCCACTTT; CDR3: CAISWTGGGSPLHF
V: TRBV6-1; D: .; J: TRBJ1-2; size: .; DNA: TGTGCCAGCAGTGAACGGACAGCTAACTATGGCTACACCTTC; CDR3: CASSERTANYGYTF
V: TRBV5-1; D: .; J: TRBJ2-3; size: few; DNA: TGCGCCAGCAGCTTGGTTGGGGGGCAATCAGATACGCAGTATTTT; CDR3: CASSLVGGQSDTQYF
V: TRBV12-3/TRBV12-4; D: TRBD1; J: TRBJ2-7; size: many; DNA: TGTGCCAGCAGTTTCGTCCCGGGACAGGGGGGATACGAGCAGTACTTC; CDR3: CASSFVPGQGGYEQYF
V: TRBV5-8; D: TRBD2; J: TRBJ2-1; size: .; DNA: TGTGCCAGCAGCCAACAGGGACTAGCGGGAGGACTAAACTACAATGAGCAGTTCTTC; CDR3: CASSQQGLAGGLNYNEQFF
V: TRBV11-3; D: .; J: TRBJ2-3; size: few; DNA: TGTGCCAGCAGTAAAGGGGGGGGCCCCACAGATACGCAGTATTTT; CDR3: CASSKGGGPTDTQYF
V: TRBV5-1; D: TRBD1; J: TRBJ2-7; size: .; DNA: TGCGCCAGCAGGCACGGGACAGGAGGCTACGAGCAGTACTTC; CDR3: CASRHGTGGYEQYF
V: TRBV5-1; D: TRBD1; J: TRBJ1-4; size: few; DNA: TGCGCCAGCAGCTCCGGGACAGCCATTAATGAAAAACTGTTTTTT; CDR3: CASSSGTAINEKLFF
V: TRBV20-1; D: TRBD2; J: TRBJ2-3; size: .; DNA: TGCAGTGCCACGGGACTAGCGGGGAACACAGATACGCAGTATTTT; CDR3: CSATGLAGNTDTQYF
V: TRBV20-1; D: .; J: TRBJ1-3; size: few; DNA: TGCAGTGCTAGAGATTTCAGGGACTCTGGAAACACCATATATTTT; CDR3: CSARDFRDSGNTIYF
V: TRBV7-7; D: .; J: TRBJ2-3; size: .; DNA: TGTGCTAGCAGCTCTGGGGGAGGAGTAGATACGCAGTATTTT; CDR3: CASSSGGGVDTQYF
V: TRBV2; D: .; J: TRBJ1-4; size: .; DNA: TGTGCCAGCAGTGAATTTTCCCAGGGTTCGTTTTTT; CDR3: CASSEFSQGSFF
V: TRBV7-6; D: .; J: TRBJ2-2; size: few; DNA: TGTGCCAGCAGCTTAGCGCAAATGGACACCGGGGAGCTGTTTTTT; CDR3: CASSLAQMDTGELFF
V: TRBV13; D: TRBD2; J: TRBJ2-5; size: .; DNA: TGTGCCAGCAGCACAAAACTAGCGGGGGTCCAAGAGACCCAGTACTTC; CDR3: CASSTKLAGVQETQYF
V: TRBV28; D: TRBD2; J: TRBJ2-3; size: .; DNA: TGTGCCAGCAGTTTATTCCCCAGTTGGCGCGCGGGAGGAACAGATACGCAGTATTTT; CDR3: CASSLFPSWRAGGTDTQYF
V: TRBV4-3; D: TRBD2; J: TRBJ2-5; size: many; DNA: TGCGCCAGCAGCCAAGGACTAGCGGGAGTGGAGACCCAGTACTTC; CDR3: CASSQGLAGVETQYF
V: TRBV5-1; D: TRBD2; J: TRBJ2-1; size: .; DNA: TGCGCCAGCAGCCTTCGGGCTAGCGGCGTATACAATGAGCAGTTCTTC; CDR3: CASSLRASGVYNEQFF
V: TRBV18; D: TRBD1; J: TRBJ1-5; size: .; DNA: TGTGCCAGCTCACCTCAGGGACAGGGCAATCAGCCCCAGCATTTT; CDR3: CASSPQGQGNQPQHF
V: TRBV4-1; D: .; J: TRBJ2-7; size: .; DNA: TGCGCCAGCAGCCAAGGGGCCCAGGGGGGCTACGAGCAGTACTTC; CDR3: CASSQGAQGGYEQYF
V: TRBV9; D: .; J: TRBJ2-1; size: .; DNA: TGTACCAGCAGCCCCCGTCCCCCGCTGGATGAGCAGCTCTTC; CDR3: CTSSPRPPLDEQLF
V: TRBV4-2; D: .; J: TRBJ1-5; size: .; DNA: TGTGCCAGCAGCCAAGATCCCCAGGGCAATCAGCCCCAGCATTTT; CDR3: CASSQDPQGNQPQHF
V: TRBV28; D: .; J: TRBJ2-1; size: few; DNA: TGTGCCAGCAGAGTAGGCGGGGCAGACGGGAATGAGCAGTTCTTC; CDR3: CASRVGGADGNEQFF
V: TRBV20-1; D: .; J: TRBJ1-1; size: many; DNA: TGCAGTGCTAGGGATGACAGGAACACTGAAGCTTTCTTT; CDR3: CSARDDRNTEAFF
V: TRBV20-1; D: .; J: TRBJ1-2; size: few; DNA: TGCAGTGCCAATCCCAGAGATAACTATGGCTACACCTTC; CDR3: CSANPRDNYGYTF
V: TRBV4-3; D: .; J: TRBJ2-7; size: .; DNA: TGCGCCAGCAGCCAAGATACGGCGGCGGACTCCTACGAGCAGTACTTC; CDR3: CASSQDTAADSYEQYF
V: TRBV20-1; D: TRBD1; J: TRBJ1-6; size: many; DNA: TGCAGTGCTAGAGATCGAGGGGGCAGGGATTCACCCCTCCACTTT; CDR3: CSARDRGGRDSPLHF
V: TRBV4-1; D: TRBD1; J: TRBJ2-7; size: few; DNA: TGCGCCAGCAGCACCCCAGGGGGACAGGGGGCTCTCATTTCCTACGAGCAGTACTTC; CDR3: CASSTPGGQGALISYEQYF
V: TRBV7-2; D: .; J: TRBJ2-3; size: many; DNA: TGTGCCAGCAGCTTAGTGGGGGGCCACCTCGGGAATACGCAGTATTTT; CDR3: CASSLVGGHLGNTQYF
V: TRBV20-1; D: .; J: TRBJ2-7; size: .; DNA: TGCAGTGCTAGAGATCCACTCCGGGCCTACGAGCAGTACTTC; CDR3: CSARDPLRAYEQYF
V: TRBV29-1; D: TRBD2; J: TRBJ2-1; size: .; DNA: TGCAGCGTTGAAGATCTAGCGGGAGGGACCTCCTACAATGAGCAGTTCTTC; CDR3: CSVEDLAGGTSYNEQFF